These 8 T cell receptor beta chains originate from one sample sequenced in a study of blood T cells in healthy people across ages. A second PCR of about 7 to 11 cycles used a sample-barcoded 5' primer and a J-beta primer mix. TCRdb reprocessed the 5' RACE reads with MiXCR, giving one entry per CDR3 protein. Seen here are roughly 1,800,000 distinct CDR3 sequences, roughly 52% observed once, and the top ten hold less than 2.5%. Sequencing was carried out using blood. The receptor set was obtained from a woman in her 40s in good health.

The genes are TRBV7-9 and TRBJ1-2; 8 positions match TRBD1. CDR3 length: 16 amino acids. Germline loops: CDR1 SEHNR, CDR2 FQNEAQ (reference sequence). V was clipped by 0 bases and J by 4 bases; unmatched bases: 7. This CDR3 reads CASSLAVRTGTYGYTF. CDR3 DNA: TGTGCCAGCAGCTTAGCTGTCCGGACAGGGACCTATGGCTACACCTTC.

J is TRBJ1-5 and V is TRBV7-2; D may be TRBD1 (5 bases). The CDR3 sequence is 13 residues long. Germline lookup yields CDR1 SGHTA and CDR2 FQGNSA. Trimming cost V 8 bases and J 3 bases, with 11 bases left between them. The chain's CDR3 is CASVAGPNQPQHF. CDR3 DNA sequence: TGTGCCAGCGTAGCAGGGCCCAATCAGCCCCAGCATTTT.

The CDR3 nucleotides read TGTGCCAGTGCGGGACTTACGAACACTGAAGCTTTCTTT. As protein: CASAGLTNTEAFF. The rearrangement uses TRBV6-2 or TRBV6-3 and TRBJ1-1; weak D call: TRBD1 (5 bases). Trimming shortened V by 9 bases and J by 1 base, and 12 bases separated the two germline ends. CDR1 is MNHEY, CDR2 SVGEGT, per germline. The CDR3 sequence is 13 residues long.

This clonotype was detected once. The chain has TRBV11-2 and TRBJ1-2, with D perhaps matching TRBD1 (5 bases). Trimming removed 8 bases from V and 7 bases from J, with 14 bases in between. CDR1 and CDR2 (germline): SGHAT, FQNNGV. The CDR3 consists of 12 residues. The CDR3 bases are TGTGCCAGCGCGCGCGGGGCAGGTGGCTACACCTTC. Its translation: CASARGAGGYTF.

This chain links TRBV9 with TRBJ2-4; TRBD2 might be the D (7 bases). Germline loops: CDR1 SGDLS, CDR2 YYNGEE. The V end lost 3 bases, the J end lost 1 base, and 23 bases lay between the germline ends. The CDR3 extends over 19 amino acids. The CDR3 nucleotides read TGTGCCAGCAGCGCACCAAGGGGGGGGGATGATGGGGCCAAAAACATTCAGTACTTC. It yields the protein CASSAPRGGDDGAKNIQYF.

The chain links TRBV5-1 to TRBJ2-1; 8 bases align to TRBD1. The CDR3 extends over 14 amino acids. Per germline, CDR1 SGHRS and CDR2 YFSETQ. With 7 bases clipped from V and 9 bases from J, the junction kept 12 bases outside the gene matches. CDR3 DNA sequence: TGCGCCAGCGGCTGGGGGACAGGAGCGTCTGAGCAGTTCTTC. Translating it yields CASGWGTGASEQFF.

The rearrangement links TRBV25-1 to TRBJ2-5, with 7 bases aligning to TRBD1. Germline lookup yields CDR1 MGHDK and CDR2 SYGVNS. The junction had 1 base not matched to a gene; V was cut back by 7 bases and J by 2 bases. This CDR3 region has 12 residues. In nucleotides, the CDR3 is TGTGCCAGCACGGACAGGCAAGAGACCCAGTACTTC. Translated, it gives CASTDRQETQYF.

About this clonotype itself: At one of its ends the junction is not consistent with the germline gene, which may arise from a read error. The chain has TRBV5-4 and TRBJ2-1; 8 nucleotides match TRBD2. CDR1 and CDR2 from the germline V gene are SGHNT and YYREEE (reference sequence). The CDR3 consists of 15 residues. The CDR3 DNA reads TGTGCCTGCAGCTTGGAGACTAGCGCGGTGGATGAGCAGTTCTTC. This codes for CACSLETSAVDEQFF.